These 18 T cell receptor beta chains were all obtained from the same sample, sequenced in a study of a mutant IDH1 vaccine in newly diagnosed glioma. The data were produced by immunoSEQ multiplex PCR, yet TCRdb's version contains in-frame clones alone and is incomplete. The repertoire consists of about 68,000 clones, with about four fifths occurring once and the leading ten covering approximately 12%. No antigen is known for these receptors. Stated time point: week 35, safety follow-up. The content of each vaccine dose was 300 ug of mutant IDH1 20-mer peptide, and topical imiquimod accompanied it. Material: PBMCs, obtained from a glioma patient whose treatment included an IDH1 peptide vaccine. These receptors were obtained from a man between 18 and 29 years old with glioma.

The gene calls are TRBV9 and TRBJ1-2; unclear D gene. Trimming removed 3 bases from V and 1 base from J, with 4 bases in between. CDR3 size: 12 residues. Per the germline V gene, CDR1 is SGDLS and CDR2 is YYNGEE. CDR3 bases: TGTGCCAGCAGCGACCTTAACTATGGCTACACCTTC. It is translated as CASSDLNYGYTF.

In its sample, this clone was seen a few times. This chain connects TRBV28 to TRBJ1-5, with D unclear. Germline V gene data show CDR1 as MDHEN and CDR2 as SYDVKM. The V and J ends lost 2 bases and 4 bases respectively, with 12 bases between them. The CDR3 length is 15 residues. The CDR3 DNA is TGTGCCAGCAGTTTACTGGTTTCGGCGAATCAGCCCCAGCATTTT. As protein: CASSLLVSANQPQHF.

The gene calls are TRBV7-2 and TRBJ1-2, with a weak D call TRBD1 (5 bases). V gave up 4 bases and J gave up 7 bases, with 13 bases separating them. Germline V CDR1 and CDR2: SGHTA, FQGNSA. The CDR3 has 13 amino acids. The CDR3 nucleotides read TGTGCCAGCAGCTCCAGTGGGGGGGGTGGCTACACCTTC. Protein: CASSSSGGGGYTF.

The rearrangement uses TRBV5-1 and TRBJ2-5; 15 bases align to TRBD2. CDR1 is SGHRS and CDR2 is YFSETQ in the germline V gene. The CDR3 is 15 amino acids. The J segment lost 7 bases and the V segment lost 4 bases, leaving 5 bases of the junction unmatched. CDR3 nucleotide sequence: TGCGCCAGCAGCCTGGGACTAGCGGGAGGAGGGACCCAGTACTTC. This codes for CASSLGLAGGGTQYF.

This clone has more than one count but fewer than ten. This rearrangement joins TRBV5-1 to TRBJ1-1; maybe TRBD1 (6 bases). Trimming stripped 4 bases from V and 5 bases from J, with 9 bases between. This CDR3 is 12 amino acids long. Germline V gives CDR1 SGHRS, CDR2 YFSETQ. The CDR3 coding sequence is TGCGCCAGCAGCGGAGGGGGGACTGAAGCTTTCTTT. It codes for CASSGGGTEAFF.

This rearrangement joins TRBV14 to TRBJ1-2, with D unclear. The CDR3 runs to 13 residues. Germline CDR1 reads SGHDN; CDR2 reads FVKESK. With 3 bases removed from V and 3 bases from J, the gap between germline ends came to 8 bases. DNA of the CDR3: TGTGCCAGCAGCCATTCCGGGGACTATGGCTACACCTTC. Amino acid sequence: CASSHSGDYGYTF. Combining the CDR3 with reference TRBV14 and TRBJ1-2 gives the whole variable domain EAGVTQFPSHSVIEKGQTVTLRCDPISGHDNLYWYRRVMGKEIKFLLHFVKESKQDESGMPNNRFLAERTGGTYSTLKVQPAELEDSGVYFCASSHSGDYGYTFGSGTRLTVV.

The chain is built from TRBV5-1 and TRBJ1-2; D gene ambiguous. Trimming stripped 5 bases from V and 0 bases from J, with 11 bases between. CDR3 length equals 14 residues. The germline V gene has CDR1 SGHRS and CDR2 YFSETQ. The CDR3 sequence: CASRSEPANYGYTF. Written as DNA, the CDR3 is TGCGCCAGCAGGTCGGAACCAGCTAACTATGGCTACACCTTC.

This clone was seen more than once but under ten times. The chain joins TRBV5-6 to TRBJ2-5; no clear D gene. Germline lookup yields CDR1 SGHDT and CDR2 YYEEEE. Trimming cost V 1 base and J 5 bases, with 6 bases left between them. The CDR3 is made up of 12 amino acids. DNA for the CDR3: TGTGCCAGCAGCTTGTCCCGGGAGACCCAGTACTTC. Its translation is CASSLSRETQYF.

The J gene is TRBJ2-1, the V gene TRBV11-3, with D possibly matching TRBD2 (5 bases). The CDR3 totals 15 residues. Germline loops: CDR1 SGHNT, CDR2 YENEEA. The V end lost 0 bases, the J end lost 9 bases, and 15 bases lay between the germline ends. CDR3 region: CASSLDPAGGTEQFF. Written as DNA, the CDR3 is TGTGCCAGCAGCTTAGATCCTGCCGGAGGAACTGAGCAGTTCTTC.

This chain links TRBV7-9 with TRBJ2-7; TRBD1 is a possible D gene (6 bases). The V and J ends lost 1 base and 1 base respectively, with 14 bases between them. The CDR3 loop spans 16 amino acids. Per germline, CDR1 SEHNR and CDR2 FQNEAQ (reference sequence). CDR3 protein: CASSLGQGLLSYEQYF. For the CDR3, the DNA is TGTGCCAGCAGCTTAGGTCAGGGGCTTCTTTCCTACGAGCAGTACTTC.

The chain has TRBV7-9 and TRBJ1-1; no reliable D call. The ends were cut back, 5 bases at V and 0 bases at J, with 16 bases in the middle. CDR1 is SEHNR and CDR2 is FQNEAQ in the germline V gene (reference sequence). CDR3 length: 16 residues. The CDR3 reads CASSPRRGSLNTEAFF. The DNA of the CDR3 is TGTGCCAGCAGCCCCCGAAGAGGGAGCCTGAACACTGAAGCTTTCTTT.

The chain has TRBV7-9 and TRBJ2-7; perhaps TRBD2 as D (6 bases). V was clipped by 3 bases and J by 3 bases, with 18 bases between them. This CDR3 contains 16 residues. The germline V gene has CDR1 SEHNR and CDR2 FQNEAQ (reference sequence). Here the CDR3 DNA reads TGTGCCAGCAGCTTGGAGGGCGGGTTGGGAGGCTACGAGCAGTACTTC. Translation gives CASSLEGGLGGYEQYF.

This clone was seen more than once but under ten times. The chain employs TRBV6-5 and TRBJ1-1; no clear D. This CDR3 has 14 amino acids. With 0 bases removed from V and 1 base from J, the gap between germline ends came to 6 bases. The germline V gene has CDR1 MNHEY and CDR2 SVGAGI. Here the CDR3 DNA reads TGTGCCAGCAGTTACTCCGGAAGGAACACTGAAGCTTTCTTT. Translated: CASSYSGRNTEAFF.

The chain combines TRBV5-7 with TRBJ1-2; 8 bases align to TRBD1. TRBV5-7 is filed as an ORF, its function uncertain. The CDR3 length is 16 residues. Trimming took 2 bases from V and 3 from J; bases not matched to a gene: 9. CDR3 sequence (DNA): TGTGCCAGCAGCTTTATGACCCAGGGGGCGGACTATGGCTACACCTTC. This gives the protein CASSFMTQGADYGYTF.

This rearrangement joins TRBV7-2 to TRBJ2-7; the match to TRBD1 covers 7 bases. The CDR3 runs 15 residues. Looked up from germline, CDR1 is SGHTA and CDR2 is FQGNSA. The ends lost 0 bases at V and 5 bases at J; junction bases unmatched: 7. For the CDR3, the DNA is TGTGCCAGCAGCTTAGCGTTAGGGGGCTTTAACGAGCAGTACTTC. This encodes CASSLALGGFNEQYF.

CDR3 coding DNA: TGTGCCAGCAGGAGGGAGGGTGGGACTGAAGCTTTCTTT. Protein sequence: CASRREGGTEAFF. The rearrangement links TRBV6-5 to TRBJ1-1; D is unresolved. The germline V gene has CDR1 MNHEY and CDR2 SVGAGI. The CDR3 runs 13 residues. V dropped 6 bases and J dropped 5 bases, with 13 bases sitting between them.

V gene TRBV18 combines with J gene TRBJ1-1; D not certain. Between the trimmed V and J ends, which lost 6 bases and 11 bases, there was a span of 16 bases. CDR1 is KGHSH and CDR2 is LQKENI in the germline V gene. This CDR3 is 12 amino acids long. The chain's CDR3 is CASSQRTGFAFF. The DNA for the CDR3 is TGTGCCAGCTCTCAAAGGACGGGGTTCGCTTTCTTT. Variable domain in full (rest from reference TRBV18 and TRBJ1-1): NAGVMQNPRHLVRRRGQEARLRCSPMKGHSHVYWYRQLPEEGLKFMVYLQKENIIDESGMPKERFSAEFPKEGPSILRIQQVVRGDSAAYFCASSQRTGFAFFGQGTRLTVV.

This chain joins TRBV18 and TRBJ1-1; D uncertain. CDR1 KGHSH and CDR2 LQKENI come from the germline V gene. The V end lost 4 bases, the J end lost 2 bases, and 8 bases lay between the germline ends. The CDR3 has 13 residues. CDR3 DNA sequence: TGTGCCAGCTCACGGCTTGTAAACACTGAAGCTTTCTTT. Translation: CASSRLVNTEAFF.